This TCR beta chain appears in the sequencing data of a study of cytomegalovirus exposure and HLA in healthy donors. CDR1 is GTSNPN and CDR2 is SVGIG in the germline V gene (reference sequence). CDR3 length equals 14 residues. V lost 4 bases and J lost 1, with 13 bases in between. PCR used 60 Vbeta primers and 13 Jbeta primers. Generated by immunoSEQ multiplex PCR, the TCRdb table keeps only in-frame clones and is missing some. In the table there are around 130,000 clones, around 75% of which are singletons. Sequenced material: PBMCs. This sequence originates from a middle-aged woman in good health and CMV-seropositive. The J gene is TRBJ1-1, the V gene TRBV30, with D possibly TRBD1 on 5 matching bases. CDR3 region: CAWTPFTGNTEAFF. The CDR3 bases are TGTGCCTGGACCCCGTTCACAGGGAACACTGAAGCTTTCTTT.